The subject of this entry is one T cell receptor (beta chain). The CDR3 contains 16 residues. Germline CDR1 is MNHNS and CDR2 is SASEGT. Germline trimming cut 2 bases from V and 5 bases from J; bases unmatched to any gene: 12. A unique molecular identifier was carried by every single TCR cDNA molecule. Using its own MiXCR run on the 5' RACE reads, TCRdb lists one record per CDR3 protein. Of some 70,000 distinct CDR3 sequences listed, more than 10% are singletons. This record comes from a study of spatial heterogeneity in lung cancer. Background on the study: Detection consistently captured more beta-chain sequences than alpha-chain sequences. Unique TCR and UMI combinations averaged more than ten appearances each in raw reads.

Stated time point: sample taken at primary tumor resection. Researchers sequenced whole RNA taken from tumor, nontumor lung or frozen PBMC without sorting. The donors, roughly 70 patients with untreated early-stage non-small cell lung cancer, provided the samples. The material sequenced was PBMCs, taken at surgery. The rearrangement uses TRBV6-1 and TRBJ2-7; TRBD2 agrees at 7 bases. This sequence originates from a male donor with early-stage non-small cell lung cancer. CDR3 nucleotide sequence: TGTGCCAGCAGTGAACTAGTGGGAGGGCCGAGAAACGAGCAGTACTTC. The encoded protein is CASSELVGGPRNEQYF.